This TCR beta chain originates from a study of human T cells and chemical hapten exposure. This sample's time point: patch test 1, 2 weeks after DPC sensitization. Treatment described: therapeutic diphenylcyclopropenone sensitization with weekly scalp DPC. Venepuncture was done earlier than the placement of each patch test. The library gave individual cDNA molecules unique molecular identifiers. In TCRdb, the RACE reads were re-called with MiXCR into one record per CDR3 protein. The sample includes 180,000 or so distinct CDR3 sequences, roughly 14% seen only once; the top ten take about 1.8%. The germline V gene encodes CDR1 MNHEY and CDR2 SVGEGT. Trimming cost V 8 bases and J 4 bases, with 20 bases left between them. The CDR3 runs to 15 residues.

Here the sequenced sample was whole blood, taken in connection with sensitization to the hapten diphenylcyclopropenone (DPC). The source of this sequence is a woman aged 25 to 39 with alopecia areata. Some clones in this sample may be carry-over from other donors' samples. This chain uses TRBV6-2 or TRBV6-3 with TRBJ1-1; tentatively, D is TRBD1 (5 bases). Here the CDR3 reads CASFSGRGRGTEAFF. DNA for the CDR3: TGTGCCAGCTTCTCAGGGCGGGGACGGGGCACTGAAGCTTTCTTT.